The rows below give T cell receptor beta chains drawn from one sample of a study of T cells in Graves' hyperthyroidism and ophthalmopathy. TCRdb redid the calling of the multiplex PCR reads with MiXCR, one entry per CDR3 protein. The data show roughly 280,000 distinct CDR3 sequences, with approximately 20% seen just once and about 60% held by the top ten. The sample comprised blood. Receptors originate from a man younger than 45 with Graves' ophthalmopathy. Each CDR3 is given with its conserved first and last residue. Fields, in order: clone size, V gene, D gene, J gene, CDR3 protein, CDR3 DNA. The D gene is left open where the match is weak. Rows may omit the clone size; those that give it use once, few, many or a size class.

>many|TRBV24-1|TRBD2|TRBJ2-2
CATSDQGLAANTGELFF
TGTGCCACCAGTGATCAGGGACTAGCGGCGAACACCGGGGAGCTGTTTTTT
>many|TRBV2|-|TRBJ2-7
CASSDGGTSEQYF
TGTGCCAGCAGTGACGGGGGAACTAGCGAGCAGTACTTC
>-|TRBV5-6|-|TRBJ1-2
CASSLAGNGYTF
TGTGCCAGCAGCTTGGCGGGAAATGGCTACACCTTC
>-|TRBV9|TRBD1|TRBJ1-2
CASSPGQGKHYGYTF
TGTGCCAGCAGCCCAGGACAGGGGAAACACTATGGCTACACCTTC
>-|TRBV12-3/TRBV12-4|TRBD2|TRBJ2-3
CASRAGDGYSTDTQYF
TGTGCCAGCAGGGCGGGGGACGGCTATAGCACAGATACGCAGTATTTT
>-|TRBV25-1|-|TRBJ1-1
CASSDRETEAFF
TGTGCCAGCAGTGACCGGGAAACTGAAGCTTTCTTT
>many|TRBV3-1|-|TRBJ1-1
CASSQVMRGSLNTEAFF
TGTGCCAGCAGCCAAGTCATGAGGGGCAGCCTGAACACTGAAGCTTTCTTT
>-|TRBV7-9|-|TRBJ2-5
CATRGQETQYF
TGTGCCACCAGGGGTCAAGAGACCCAGTACTTC
>-|TRBV28|-|TRBJ2-7
CASRFGGRYEQYF
TGTGCCAGCAGATTCGGCGGAAGATACGAGCAGTACTTC
>few|TRBV5-1|-|TRBJ1-1
CASSLGAGSFMNTEAFF
TGCGCCAGCAGCTTGGGGGCGGGCAGCTTTATGAACACTGAAGCTTTCTTT
>many|TRBV3-1|-|TRBJ2-2
CASSPYRGNTGELFF
TGTGCCAGCAGCCCGTATCGGGGGAACACCGGGGAGCTGTTTTTT
>many|TRBV11-3|TRBD2|TRBJ2-7
CASSLGLAGGREQYF
TGTGCCAGCAGCTTAGGACTAGCGGGAGGGCGCGAGCAGTACTTC
>few|TRBV20-1|TRBD2|TRBJ2-7
CSATPEVAGVEQYF
TGCAGTGCCACACCCGAGGTAGCGGGAGTTGAGCAGTACTTC
>-|TRBV2|-|TRBJ2-5
CASSEGQPTETQYF
TGTGCCAGCAGTGAAGGACAGCCAACGGAGACCCAGTACTTC
>few|TRBV30|TRBD2|TRBJ2-2
CAWGMLREGTGELFF
TGTGCCTGGGGTATGCTGCGGGAGGGCACCGGGGAGCTGTTTTTT